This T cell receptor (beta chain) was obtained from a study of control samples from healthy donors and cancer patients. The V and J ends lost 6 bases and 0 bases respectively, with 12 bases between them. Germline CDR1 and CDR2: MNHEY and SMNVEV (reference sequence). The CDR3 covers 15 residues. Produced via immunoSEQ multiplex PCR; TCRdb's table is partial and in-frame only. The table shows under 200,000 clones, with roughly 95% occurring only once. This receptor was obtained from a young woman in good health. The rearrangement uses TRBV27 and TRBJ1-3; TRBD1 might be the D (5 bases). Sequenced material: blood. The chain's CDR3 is CASRNLRASGNTIYF. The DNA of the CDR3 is TGTGCCAGCAGAAACCTCAGGGCCTCTGGAAACACCATATATTTT.